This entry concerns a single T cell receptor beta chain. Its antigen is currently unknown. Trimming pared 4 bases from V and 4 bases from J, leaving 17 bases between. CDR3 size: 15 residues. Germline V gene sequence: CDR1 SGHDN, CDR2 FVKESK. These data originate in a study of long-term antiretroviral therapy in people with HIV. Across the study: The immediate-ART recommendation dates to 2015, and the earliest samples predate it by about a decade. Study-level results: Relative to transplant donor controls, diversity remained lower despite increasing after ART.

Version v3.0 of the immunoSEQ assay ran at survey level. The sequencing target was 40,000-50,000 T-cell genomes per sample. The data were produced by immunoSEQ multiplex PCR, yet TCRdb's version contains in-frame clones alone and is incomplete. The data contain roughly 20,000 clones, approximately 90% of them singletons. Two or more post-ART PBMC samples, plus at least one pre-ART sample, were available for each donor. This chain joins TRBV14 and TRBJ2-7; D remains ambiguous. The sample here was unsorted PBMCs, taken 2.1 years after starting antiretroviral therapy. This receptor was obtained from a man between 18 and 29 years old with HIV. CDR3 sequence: CASSRTRVPTYEQYF. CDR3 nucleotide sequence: TGTGCCAGCAGCCGGACCCGTGTCCCCACTTACGAGCAGTACTTC.